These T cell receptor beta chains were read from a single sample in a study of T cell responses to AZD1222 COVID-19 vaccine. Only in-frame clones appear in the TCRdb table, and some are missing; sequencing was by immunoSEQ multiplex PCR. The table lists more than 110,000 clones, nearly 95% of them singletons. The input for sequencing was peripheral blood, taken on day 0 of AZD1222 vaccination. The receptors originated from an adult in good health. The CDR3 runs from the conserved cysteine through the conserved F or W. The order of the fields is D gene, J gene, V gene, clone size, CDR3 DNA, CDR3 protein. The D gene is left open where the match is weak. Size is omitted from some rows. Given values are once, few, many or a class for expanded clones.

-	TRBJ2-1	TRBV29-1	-	TGCAGCGTTGGGGGGTCCTACAATGAGCAGTTCTTC	CSVGGSYNEQFF
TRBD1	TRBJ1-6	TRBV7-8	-	TGTGCCAGCAGCTTAGTAGTAGGGGGCGGGAAATCACCCCTCCACTTT	CASSLVVGGGKSPLHF
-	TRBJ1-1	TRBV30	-	TGTGCCTGGAGTGTATTACGGACGACTCCTTTCTTT	CAWSVLRTTPFF
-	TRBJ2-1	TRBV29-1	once	TGCAGCGTTGCTCAGGGAGGCTACAATGAGCAGTTCTTC	CSVAQGGYNEQFF
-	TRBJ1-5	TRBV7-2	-	TGTGCCAGCAGTTCCGCAGGTTATAGCAATCAGCCCCAGCATTTT	CASSSAGYSNQPQHF
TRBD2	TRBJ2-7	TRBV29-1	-	TGCAGCGTTGAAGATCGTTCAGCGGGGGGGACCTACGAGCAGTACTTC	CSVEDRSAGGTYEQYF
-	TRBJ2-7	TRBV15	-	TGTGCCACCAGCAGAGGTAGTAGCGAGATCTACGAGCAGTACTTC	CATSRGSSEIYEQYF
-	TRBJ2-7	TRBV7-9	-	TGTGCCAGCAGACGAGAACACAGGGGGGGTTACGAGCAGTACTTC	CASRREHRGGYEQYF
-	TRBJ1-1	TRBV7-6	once	TGTGCCAGCAGCTTATATTTAGGGGCCATGAACACTGAAGCTTTCTTT	CASSLYLGAMNTEAFF
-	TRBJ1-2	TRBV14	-	TGTGCCAGCAGCCAAGATGAGCTTCGCCATGGCTACACCTTC	CASSQDELRHGYTF
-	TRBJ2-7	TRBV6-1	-	TGTGCCAGCAGCGAAGGGTTCGGGGAGATATACGAGCAGTACTTC	CASSEGFGEIYEQYF
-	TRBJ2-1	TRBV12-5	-	TGTGCTAGTGGTTTAACCGCCTCTAGCGTTAGCTCCTACAATGAGCAGTTCTTC	CASGLTASSVSSYNEQFF
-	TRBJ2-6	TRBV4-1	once	TGCGCCAGCAGCCTCGAACACGGGACACCCCGCTCTGGGGCCAACGTCCTGACTTTC	CASSLEHGTPRSGANVLTF